This TCR beta chain emerged from a study of CD8 T cells in Susac syndrome. The CDR3 contains 12 residues. V was pared by 0 bases and J by 16 bases, with 14 bases between. The germline V gene has CDR1 SGHDT and CDR2 YYEEEE. Random hexamers served to reverse transcribe roughly 0.45 to 1 ug RNA. TCRdb reanalysed the immunoSEQ multiplex PCR reads using MiXCR and keeps one entry per CDR3 protein. The sample lists 200,000 or so distinct CDR3 sequences, 80% to 95% occurring once. Sequencing was done on a sample of CD8+ T cells from PBMCs. This chain links TRBV5-6 with TRBJ2-1, with D possibly matching TRBD2 (5 bases). The clonotype was recovered from a human donor with multiple sclerosis. The CDR3 loop is CASSLGAGLGFF. Here the CDR3 DNA reads TGTGCCAGCAGCTTGGGGGCAGGACTTGGCTTCTTC.